This T cell receptor beta chain came from a study of early T cells in non-severe SARS-CoV-2 infection. The CDR3 extends over 14 amino acids. Deletions cut 0 bases from V and 1 base from J, with 8 bases between. Germline CDR1 and CDR2: DFQATT and SNEGSKA (reference sequence). TCRdb called the 5' RACE reads again in MiXCR, with one record for every CDR3 protein. This table has fewer than 80,000 distinct CDR3 sequences, 8% to 9% appearing once. In its sample, this clonotype was seen many times. The chain employs TRBV20-1 and TRBJ2-3; no firm D call. The clonotype was recovered from an adult who was a healthcare worker with PCR-confirmed SARS-CoV-2 infection or an uninfected control (not recorded which). Sequencing used whole blood, obtained at baseline. The CDR3 bases are TGCAGTGCTAGAGACCAGTGGGGCACAGATACGCAGTATTTT. This encodes CSARDQWGTDTQYF.